This passage covers 31 T cell receptor beta chains from one sample sequenced in a study of OX40 agonist ivuxolimab in advanced cancers. Libraries were prepared by immunoSEQ multiplex PCR; TCRdb keeps only in-frame clonotypes and omits some of them. The sample consists of 80,000 or so clones, roughly nine tenths of them appearing once. The input for sequencing was CD4+ or CD8+ T cells sorted from blood, taken in a trial of the OX40 agonist ivuxolimab. Receptors originate from an adult with an advanced solid tumor such as melanoma, head and neck, liver or kidney cancer.

This clone was counted a single time. J is TRBJ2-7 and V is TRBV6-6; 10 positions match TRBD2. Germline values: CDR1 MNHNY, CDR2 SVGAGI (reference sequence). The CDR3 length is 15 residues. V gave up 0 bases and J gave up 6 bases; unmatched junction bases: 5. In nucleotides, the CDR3 is TGTGCCAGCAGTTACTCGACTAGCGGGTCGGTCGAGCAGTACTTC. Residues: CASSYSTSGSVEQYF.

The V gene is TRBV28, the J gene TRBJ2-3; D unresolved. V lost 7 bases and J 2 bases, leaving 10 bases between the germline ends. Germline values: CDR1 MDHEN, CDR2 SYDVKM. The CDR3 totals 13 residues. The CDR3 sequence: CASIERNTDTQYF. DNA of the CDR3: TGTGCCAGCATCGAACGCAACACAGATACGCAGTATTTT. The whole variable domain, remainder taken from reference TRBV28 and TRBJ2-3, is DVKVTQSSRYLVKRTGEKVFLECVQDMDHENMFWYRQDPGLGLRLIYFSYDVKMKEKGDIPEGYSVSREKKERFSLILESASTNQTSMYLCASIERNTDTQYFGPGTRLTVL.

CDR3 DNA sequence: TGTGCCAGCAGTTACTCTGGAGGGTCTAACTATGGCTACACCTTC. Residues: CASSYSGGSNYGYTF. This rearrangement joins TRBV6-6 to TRBJ1-2; D is unclear. The ends were cut back, 0 bases at V and 0 bases at J, with 8 bases in the middle. Germline CDR1 and CDR2: MNHNY and SVGAGI (reference sequence). The length of the CDR3 is 15 residues.

J is TRBJ1-3 and V is TRBV19; D possibly corresponds to TRBD1 (5 bases). There are 18 residues in the CDR3. V was clipped by 5 bases and J by 4 bases, with 24 bases between them. Germline V gene sequence: CDR1 LNHDA, CDR2 SQIVND (reference sequence). CDR3 coding DNA: TGTGCCAGTAGTGGCCGGGGGGGGTATGAGGGTTCAGGAAACACCATATATTTT. It encodes CASSGRGGYEGSGNTIYF.

The J gene is TRBJ2-7, the V gene TRBV5-4; D is uncertain. Trimming took off 0 bases at V and 6 bases at J, with 10 bases between the two ends. The CDR3 contains 13 residues. The V gene's germline CDR1 is SGHNT and CDR2 YYREEE (reference sequence). The DNA of the CDR3 is TGTGCCAGCAGCTTGGATTTCCTAGGCGAGCAGTACTTC. Encoded protein: CASSLDFLGEQYF. The full variable domain, rest sourced from reference TRBV5-4 and TRBJ2-7, is ETGVTQSPTHLIKTRGQQVTLRCSSQSGHNTVSWYQQALGQGPQFIFQYYREEENGRGNFPPRFSGLQFPNYSSELNVNALELDDSALYLCASSLDFLGEQYFGPGTRLTVT.

The V gene is TRBV14, the J gene TRBJ1-6; D unresolved. V was clipped by 2 bases and J by 14 bases, with 7 bases between them. CDR3 length equals 11 residues. Germline CDR1 and CDR2: SGHDN and FVKESK. CDR3 bases: TGTGCCAGCAGCCAAATTGGGGCCCTCCACTTT. Translated, it gives CASSQIGALHF.

The chain is built from TRBV14 and TRBJ2-2; D may be TRBD1 (6 bases). V was clipped by 2 bases and J by 0 bases, with 13 bases between them. The CDR3 is 17 residues long. Germline CDR1 is SGHDN and CDR2 is FVKESK. CDR3 region: CASSQFYRVANTGELFF. CDR3 in DNA: TGTGCCAGCAGCCAATTCTACAGGGTAGCGAACACCGGGGAGCTGTTTTTT. The full variable domain, rest sourced from reference TRBV14 and TRBJ2-2, is EAGVTQFPSHSVIEKGQTVTLRCDPISGHDNLYWYRRVMGKEIKFLLHFVKESKQDESGMPNNRFLAERTGGTYSTLKVQPAELEDSGVYFCASSQFYRVANTGELFFGEGSRLTVL.

The CDR3 nucleotides read TGTGCCAGCAGCGTACGGGCGGGAGGGAGCGACGAGCAGTACTTC. Encoded protein: CASSVRAGGSDEQYF. J is TRBJ2-7 and V is TRBV9; TRBD2 matches at 9 bases. Germline-derived CDR1 and CDR2 are SGDLS and YYNGEE. This CDR3 is built from 15 residues. V dropped 1 base and J dropped 5; count of bases not matched to a gene: 7. The entire variable domain, with the rest obtained from reference TRBV9 and TRBJ2-7, is as follows: DSGVTQTPKHLITATGQRVTLRCSPRSGDLSVYWYQQSLDQGLQFLIQYYNGEERAKGNILERFSAQQFPDLHSELNLSSLELGDSALYFCASSVRAGGSDEQYFGPGTRLTVT.

This rearrangement joins TRBV19 to TRBJ1-2, with a weak D call TRBD1 (5 bases). Trimming removed 10 bases at V and 7 bases at J, with 31 bases between. Germline V gene sequence: CDR1 LNHDA, CDR2 SQIVND (reference sequence). The CDR3 covers 17 residues. CDR3 loop: CANRRGWSPRIMGGYTF. In DNA form, the CDR3 reads TGTGCCAATAGAAGGGGATGGTCTCCCCGGATAATGGGTGGCTACACCTTC.

This sequence joins TRBV7-6 and TRBJ1-2; D is possibly TRBD1 (5 bases). In germline, CDR1 is SGHVS, CDR2 FNYEAQ. Trimming removed 4 bases at V and 3 bases at J, with 18 bases between. The CDR3 spans 16 residues. CDR3 sequence reads: CASSCRAGPIDYGYTF. CDR3 sequence (DNA): TGTGCCAGCAGCTGTCGGGCGGGGCCAATTGACTATGGCTACACCTTC.

The chain couples TRBV5-1 to TRBJ1-2; D might be TRBD1 (5 bases). The germline gives CDR1 SGHRS, CDR2 YFSETQ. This CDR3 contains 15 residues. V lost 4 bases and J lost 8, with 21 bases in between. CDR3 residues: CASSLGPPQGRGYTF. In DNA form, the CDR3 reads TGCGCCAGCAGCCTTGGACCTCCGCAGGGCCGGGGCTACACCTTC. The full variable domain, with the rest looked up from reference TRBV5-1 and TRBJ1-2, is KAGVTQTPRYLIKTRGQQVTLSCSPISGHRSVSWYQQTPGQGLQFLFEYFSETQRNKGNFPGRFSGRQFSNSRSEMNVSTLELGDSALYLCASSLGPPQGRGYTFGSGTRLTVV.

This chain uses TRBV7-8 with TRBJ1-5, with D perhaps matching TRBD1 (6 bases). Germline CDR1 SGHVS, CDR2 FQNEAQ. The CDR3 covers 14 residues. Trimming left V 4 bases short and J 7 bases short, with 14 bases between. CDR3 coding DNA: TGTGCCAGCAGCTCTTTACAGGGCTTCCAGCCCCAGCATTTT. Its protein product is CASSSLQGFQPQHF.

This chain uses TRBV27 with TRBJ1-4; 9 positions agree with TRBD1. Germline CDR1 reads MNHEY; CDR2 reads SMNVEV (reference sequence). The trim removed 5 bases at V and 7 bases at J, leaving 2 bases unmatched. The CDR3 has 13 residues. CDR3 DNA: TGTGCCAGCAGTCGACAGGGGGTTGAAAAACTGTTTTTT. Its translation: CASSRQGVEKLFF.

This chain's CDR3 is CASSVTDRDWGTQYF. CDR3 sequence (DNA): TGTGCCAGCAGCGTAACAGACCGGGACTGGGGGACCCAGTACTTC. The chain has TRBV9 and TRBJ2-5, with D maybe TRBD2 (6 bases). CDR3 length: 15 residues. V dropped 1 base and J dropped 7 bases, with 17 bases sitting between them. Germline CDR1 reads SGDLS; CDR2 reads YYNGEE.

This chain links TRBV5-1 with TRBJ1-4, with 7 bases that match TRBD1. The J segment lost 0 bases and the V segment lost 4 bases, leaving 9 bases of the junction unmatched. The CDR3 sequence is 17 residues long. Germline V CDR1 and CDR2: SGHRS, YFSETQ. The CDR3 DNA reads TGCGCCAGCAGCCAGGGGGGTTTTCCTGCAACTAATGAAAAACTGTTTTTT. It codes for CASSQGGFPATNEKLFF.

The V gene is TRBV7-2, the J gene TRBJ2-3; 7 positions agree with TRBD2. J lost 5 bases, V lost 5 bases, and 10 bases had no gene match. The germline V gene has CDR1 SGHTA and CDR2 FQGNSA. The CDR3 is 15 amino acids. CDR3 sequence reads: CASSPWGWEGDTQYF. The CDR3 nucleotides read TGTGCCAGCAGCCCCTGGGGCTGGGAGGGAGATACGCAGTATTTT.

The rearrangement links TRBV7-9 to TRBJ1-5; D is unresolved. Germline V gene data show CDR1 as SEHNR and CDR2 as FQNEAQ (reference sequence). This CDR3 contains 17 residues. V lost 4 bases, J lost 0 bases, and 16 bases lay in between. The CDR3 sequence is CASSYGLTGYSNQPQHF. CDR3 coding DNA: TGTGCCAGCAGCTACGGACTGACGGGTTATAGCAATCAGCCCCAGCATTTT.

V is TRBV5-6 and J is TRBJ1-2; 9 bases fit TRBD1. The J segment lost 4 bases and the V segment lost 7 bases, leaving 5 bases of the junction unmatched. This CDR3 comprises 13 residues. The V gene's germline CDR1 is SGHDT and CDR2 YYEEEE. CDR3 bases: TGTGCCAGCGGGGACAGGGCAGCCTATGGCTACACCTTC. This sequence encodes CASGDRAAYGYTF.

The chain joins TRBV6-5 to TRBJ2-1; D unclear. This CDR3 region has 15 residues. Trimming left V 5 bases short and J 4 bases short, with 15 bases between. Germline assignment: CDR1 MNHEY and CDR2 SVGAGI. The CDR3 DNA follows: TGTGCCAGCAGTAATCTAGGGCCCCTTTACAATGAGCAGTTCTTC. Translated: CASSNLGPLYNEQFF.

V usage is TRBV15 and J usage is TRBJ2-2; D is unclear. The length of the CDR3 is 14 residues. CDR1 LNHNV and CDR2 YYDKDF come from the germline V gene (reference sequence). The ends were cut back, 0 bases at V and 0 bases at J, with 2 bases in the middle. CDR3 coding DNA: TGTGCCACCAGCAGAGATACGAACACCGGGGAGCTGTTTTTT. Its protein is CATSRDTNTGELFF.

The J gene is TRBJ2-7, the V gene TRBV30, with D maybe TRBD1 (5 bases). V was pared by 2 bases and J by 3 bases, with 8 bases between. CDR1 GTSNPN and CDR2 SVGIG come from the germline V gene (reference sequence). The CDR3 spans 12 residues. The CDR3 is CAWSTQGYEQYF. CDR3 DNA: TGTGCCTGGAGTACCCAGGGCTACGAGCAGTACTTC.

Of note for this clone: Distinct nucleotide sequences in the sample also encode this CDR3. The chain recombines TRBV11-2 with TRBJ1-5, with TRBD1 as a possible D gene (5 bases). From germline, CDR1 is SGHAT and CDR2 FQNNGV. The length of the CDR3 is 13 residues. The V gene lost 5 bases and the J gene lost 6 bases, with 11 bases spanning the gap. CDR3 nucleotides: TGTGCCAGCAGCCCGGGGGACCGTCAGCCCCAGCATTTT. It specifies CASSPGDRQPQHF.

This clone appeared once. J is TRBJ1-4 and V is TRBV29-1; TRBD1 matches 7 bases. CDR1 SQVTM and CDR2 ANQGSEA come from the germline V gene. The V segment lost 7 bases and the J segment 8 bases; nucleotides outside the gene matches: 10. This CDR3 has 13 amino acids. The CDR3 spells CSAARTGGEKLFF. The CDR3 nucleotides read TGCAGCGCCGCGAGGACAGGAGGGGAAAAACTGTTTTTT.

The chain employs TRBV5-1 and TRBJ1-5, with D perhaps matching TRBD1 (5 bases). Germline CDR1 SGHRS, CDR2 YFSETQ. V was trimmed by 1 base and J by 7 bases, leaving 12 bases between them. The CDR3 runs to 14 residues. This CDR3 reads CASSLFGAGQPQHF. The CDR3 DNA reads TGCGCCAGCAGCTTGTTTGGGGCGGGACAGCCCCAGCATTTT. The whole variable domain, filled in from reference TRBV5-1 and TRBJ1-5, reads KAGVTQTPRYLIKTRGQQVTLSCSPISGHRSVSWYQQTPGQGLQFLFEYFSETQRNKGNFPGRFSGRQFSNSRSEMNVSTLELGDSALYLCASSLFGAGQPQHFGDGTRLSIL.

The gene calls are TRBV6-1 and TRBJ2-7; 9 bases fit TRBD2. The junction had 5 bases not matched to a gene; V was cut back by 5 bases and J by 3 bases. Germline values: CDR1 MNHNS, CDR2 SASEGT. The CDR3 length is 14 residues. The DNA for the CDR3 is TGTGCCAGCAGTCGACTAGCGGCGTACTACGAGCAGTACTTC. This gives the protein CASSRLAAYYEQYF.

The gene calls are TRBV6-1 and TRBJ2-5, with TRBD1 identical over 7 bases. The CDR3 length is 15 residues. Germline loops: CDR1 MNHNS, CDR2 SASEGT. With V trimmed by 1 base and J by 1 base, 3 bases remained unmatched. The CDR3: CASSEGQGIQETQYF. The CDR3 coding sequence is TGTGCCAGCAGTGAAGGACAGGGAATCCAAGAGACCCAGTACTTC.

The gene calls are TRBV7-2 and TRBJ1-2; perhaps TRBD1 as D (5 bases). Germline V gene data show CDR1 as SGHTA and CDR2 as FQGNSA. V was clipped by 1 base and J by 4 bases, with 22 bases between them. The CDR3 totals 18 residues. CDR3 amino acids: CASSLVNLGRGVSYGYTF. CDR3 in DNA: TGTGCCAGCAGCTTAGTGAACCTCGGGCGGGGGGTGTCCTATGGCTACACCTTC.

This clone was detected only a few times. The chain employs TRBV2 and TRBJ1-5; 7 bases are a match to TRBD1. The V gene end was trimmed by 7 bases and the J gene end by 3 bases; junction bases not matched to a gene: 9. In germline, CDR1 is SNHLY, CDR2 FYNNEI. The length of the CDR3 is 15 residues. The CDR3 nucleotides are TGTGCCAGCACACCCCTTAGGGGGCACAATCAGCCCCAGCATTTT. It is translated as CASTPLRGHNQPQHF.

The chain uses TRBV27 and TRBJ1-1; 7 positions agree with TRBD1. CDR3 length: 15 amino acids. J lost 0 bases, V lost 8 bases, and 9 bases had no gene match. CDR1 and CDR2 from the germline V gene are MNHEY and SMNVEV (reference sequence). For the CDR3, the DNA is TGTGCCAGCCCCAGAGGGGGCTTGATGAACACTGAAGCTTTCTTT. It specifies CASPRGGLMNTEAFF.

The chain couples TRBV2 to TRBJ1-4; D unclear. Germline V CDR1 and CDR2: SNHLY, FYNNEI. Trimming shortened V by 3 bases and J by 7 bases, and 3 bases separated the two germline ends. This CDR3 spans 11 amino acids. CDR3 amino acids: CASSDPEKLFF. Here the CDR3 DNA reads TGTGCCAGCAGTGATCCTGAAAAACTGTTTTTT.

This chain uses TRBV30 with TRBJ2-7; 8 nucleotides match TRBD1. This CDR3 is 13 amino acids long. Germline CDR1 and CDR2: GTSNPN and SVGIG (reference sequence). Germline trimming cut 7 bases from V and 4 bases from J; bases unmatched to any gene: 9. The CDR3 is CASPADRGYEQYF. The CDR3 coding sequence is TGTGCCTCCCCCGCCGACAGGGGTTACGAGCAGTACTTC. Drawing the rest from reference TRBV30 and TRBJ2-7, the complete variable domain is SQTIHQWPATLVQPVGSPLSLECTVEGTSNPNLYWYRQAAGRGLQLLFYSVGIGQISSEVPQNLSASRPQDRQFILSSKKLLLSDSGFYLCASPADRGYEQYFGPGTRLTVT.